The 26 T cell receptor beta chains in this list originate from one sample, sequenced in a study of T cell repertoires in cytomegalovirus infection. TCRdb ran MiXCR on the reads and lists one entry per CDR3 protein. This table has around 330,000 distinct CDR3 sequences, roughly a sixth appearing once. Sequencing used PBMCs. The receptor set was obtained from a human donor in good health (CMV status not recorded). Some clones in this sample may be carry-over from other donors' samples.

The gene calls are TRBV20-1 and TRBJ2-1, with D tentatively TRBD1 or TRBD2 (6 bases each). Germline V gene sequence: CDR1 DFQATT, CDR2 SNEGSKA (reference sequence). V was clipped by 5 bases and J by 0 bases, with 17 bases between them. The CDR3 covers 16 residues. CDR3 nucleotides: TGCAGTGCTCCCCCTTTCGGGGGCAGCTCCTACAATGAGCAGTTCTTC. As protein: CSAPPFGGSSYNEQFF.

The rearrangement uses TRBV4-1 and TRBJ1-4; D not resolved. The V end was cut by 2 bases, the J end by 0 bases, with 7 bases between. Germline V gene data show CDR1 as MGHRA and CDR2 as YSYEKL. The CDR3 is 15 residues long. CDR3 DNA sequence: TGCGCCAGCAGCCAAAGAACCCCAACTAATGAAAAACTGTTTTTT. Protein product: CASSQRTPTNEKLFF.

This clonotype was detected many times. The chain uses TRBV7-6 and TRBJ2-3; 10 nucleotides line up with TRBD2. CDR3 length: 16 amino acids. The V segment lost 0 bases and the J segment 7 bases; nucleotides outside the gene matches: 7. CDR1 SGHVS and CDR2 FNYEAQ come from the germline V gene. The CDR3 region is CASSLALLAGVYTQYF. CDR3 sequence (DNA): TGTGCCAGCAGCTTAGCGCTGCTAGCGGGGGTCTATACGCAGTATTTT.

This clonotype was picked up a small number of times. The chain joins TRBV5-6 to TRBJ2-1, with TRBD1 matching 10 bases. The CDR3 runs 16 residues. Germline loops: CDR1 SGHDT, CDR2 YYEEEE. With 0 bases clipped from V and 6 bases from J, the junction kept 6 bases outside the gene matches. CDR3 sequence: CASSLGGTGDPNEQFF. For the CDR3, the DNA is TGTGCCAGCAGCTTGGGGGGGACAGGGGACCCCAATGAGCAGTTCTTC.

This rearrangement joins TRBV7-9 to TRBJ2-3; no clear D. The CDR3 runs to 14 residues. CDR1 is SEHNR and CDR2 is FQNEAQ in the germline V gene (reference sequence). Trimming shortened V by 3 bases and J by 1 base, and 8 bases separated the two germline ends. The CDR3 spells CASSFFAGTDTQYF. The CDR3 nucleotides read TGTGCCAGCAGCTTTTTTGCGGGCACAGATACGCAGTATTTT.

This clonotype was observed a few times. The J gene is TRBJ1-5, the V gene TRBV20-1; possible D gene TRBD1, 6 bases. Germline values: CDR1 DFQATT, CDR2 SNEGSKA (reference sequence). V was pared by 6 bases and J by 6 bases, with 15 bases between. This CDR3 is 13 amino acids long. The CDR3 nucleotides read TGCAGTGCACAGGGTGGGGAGGCTCAGCCCCAGCATTTT. Protein: CSAQGGEAQPQHF.

J is TRBJ2-5 and V is TRBV20-1, with a possible D match to TRBD2 (6 bases). CDR1 is DFQATT and CDR2 is SNEGSKA in the germline V gene (reference sequence). The CDR3 spans 14 residues. Here the CDR3 DNA reads TGCAGCGCAGCGGGCGGAGGGGCCTACAAGACCCAGTACTTC. Translation: CSAAGGGAYKTQYF.

This sequence joins TRBV3-1 and TRBJ2-1; D could derive from TRBD1 or TRBD2 (5 bases each). CDR3 length: 17 residues. The V gene's germline CDR1 is LGHDT and CDR2 YNNKEL (reference sequence). Trimming pared 0 bases from V and 8 bases from J, leaving 20 bases between. The CDR3 coding sequence is TGTGCCAGCAGCCAAGATGGGCGCAGGGAGATCCCGGATGAGCAGTTCTTC. It specifies CASSQDGRREIPDEQFF.

Many counts were recorded for this clonotype. In DNA, the CDR3 is TGTGCCAGTACACAGGGGGGAGCAGATACGCAGTATTTT. Amino acid sequence: CASTQGGADTQYF. This rearrangement joins TRBV12-3 or TRBV12-4 to TRBJ2-3, with 8 bases identical to TRBD1. With V trimmed by 9 bases and J by 4 bases, 6 bases remained unmatched. The CDR3 contains 13 residues.

The rearrangement links TRBV19 to TRBJ2-7; D not resolved. Trimming took off 3 bases at V and 0 bases at J, with 6 bases between the two ends. Germline lookup yields CDR1 LNHDA and CDR2 SQIVND (reference sequence). This CDR3 has 13 residues. The CDR3 loop is CASSIPGSYEQYF. Written as DNA, the CDR3 is TGTGCCAGTAGTATCCCCGGCTCCTACGAGCAGTACTTC.

This clonotype came up many times. J is TRBJ2-1 and V is TRBV7-2, with 10 bases lining up with TRBD1. The V segment lost 5 bases and the J segment 10 bases; nucleotides outside the gene matches: 14. The CDR3 has 16 residues. The germline CDR1 and CDR2 sequences are SGHTA and FQGNSA. The CDR3 loop reads CASSRDSGTGAEEQFF. CDR3 DNA sequence: TGTGCCAGCAGCCGGGACTCCGGGACAGGGGCGGAGGAGCAGTTCTTC.

This sequence joins TRBV6-8 and TRBJ2-3; TRBD1 aligns across 9 bases. The junction had 1 base not matched to a gene; V was cut back by 2 bases and J by 4 bases. Germline values: CDR1 MNHGY, CDR2 SAAAGT. This CDR3 is 14 amino acids long. In DNA, the CDR3 is TGTGCCAGCAGTTACCGACAGGGGGCAGATACGCAGTATTTT. Translating gives CASSYRQGADTQYF.

V gene TRBV3-1 combines with J gene TRBJ1-4; D remains unclear. CDR3 length: 15 amino acids. Germline-derived CDR1 and CDR2 are LGHDT and YNNKEL (reference sequence). Trimming cost V 4 bases and J 7 bases, with 16 bases left between them. The CDR3 is CASSPWRLDVEKLFF. The CDR3 DNA sequence: TGTGCCAGCAGCCCCTGGAGGTTGGACGTTGAAAAACTGTTTTTT.

This clonotype has ten or more counts. The V gene is TRBV7-6, the J gene TRBJ1-3, with unresolved D. The CDR3 runs 17 residues. V was cut by 3 bases and J by 2 bases, with 17 bases left in between. Germline values: CDR1 SGHVS, CDR2 FNYEAQ. The CDR3 DNA follows: TGTGCCAGCAGCTTCTACGGGCAAGGCAGTCCTGGAAACACCATATATTTT. Residues: CASSFYGQGSPGNTIYF.

This clonotype appeared many times. The chain links TRBV7-9 to TRBJ1-4; D perhaps matches TRBD1 (5 bases). The CDR3 has 18 amino acids. The germline V gene encodes CDR1 SEHNR and CDR2 FQNEAQ (reference sequence). Trimming took 0 bases from V and 4 from J, leaving 18 bases between them. CDR3: CASSLARSADSYNEKLFF. DNA of the CDR3: TGTGCCAGCAGCTTAGCTCGGTCAGCAGACAGCTATAATGAAAAACTGTTTTTT.

The V call is TRBV27, the J call TRBJ2-1; a possible D gene is TRBD2 (5 bases). Per germline, CDR1 MNHEY and CDR2 SMNVEV (reference sequence). The V end lost 6 bases, the J end lost 10 bases, and 16 bases lay between the germline ends. The CDR3 is 13 residues long. CDR3 region: CASSRFRWEEQFF. In nucleotides, the CDR3 is TGTGCCAGCAGCCGATTTCGGTGGGAGGAGCAGTTCTTC.

As concerns this clonotype: The conserved closing phenylalanine or tryptophan is absent in this CDR3, likely reflecting a read error. This chain joins TRBV19 and TRBJ1-6; no firm D call. The CDR3 consists of 14 residues. Trimming cost V 3 bases and J 11 bases, with 14 bases left between them. Germline V CDR1 and CDR2: LNHDA, SQIVND (reference sequence). The CDR3, as DNA: TGTGCCAGTAGTATTCCCCGGGCGCTCGCACCCCTCCACTCT. Translating it yields CASSIPRALAPLHS.

This clonotype appeared many times. V gene TRBV7-6 combines with J gene TRBJ2-7; a weak D match, TRBD1 (5 bases). Between the trimmed V and J ends, which lost 5 bases and 2 bases, there was a span of 10 bases. CDR3 length: 13 residues. Germline CDR1 and CDR2: SGHVS and FNYEAQ. CDR3 protein: CASSPGSPYEQYF. DNA of the CDR3: TGTGCCAGCAGCCCAGGGTCACCCTACGAGCAGTACTTC.

The CDR3 DNA reads TGCAGTGCTTTGGAGCAGGGTAGGAATCAGCCCCAGCATTTT. Protein sequence: CSALEQGRNQPQHF. J is TRBJ1-5 and V is TRBV20-1; D perhaps matches TRBD1 (5 bases). This CDR3 comprises 14 residues. Trimming pared 5 bases from V and 4 bases from J, leaving 15 bases between. The germline V gene has CDR1 DFQATT and CDR2 SNEGSKA (reference sequence).

This clonotype was seen ten or more times. CDR3 DNA: TGTGCCAGCAGCCCTAACAGGGGTAGAAATCAGCCCCAGCATTTT. Its translation: CASSPNRGRNQPQHF. The chain links TRBV7-2 to TRBJ1-5, with 7 nucleotides matching TRBD1. Trimming took 5 bases from V and 4 from J; bases not matched to a gene: 8. Per the germline V gene, CDR1 is SGHTA and CDR2 is FQGNSA. The CDR3 spans 15 residues.

The CDR3 DNA reads as TGTGCCAGCAGTGAGCCCTATACAGAAACTAACTATGGCTACACCTTC. Translation gives CASSEPYTETNYGYTF. V usage is TRBV6-6 and J usage is TRBJ1-2; D not resolved. CDR3 length: 16 amino acids. In germline, CDR1 is MNHNY, CDR2 SVGAGI (reference sequence). The V gene lost 5 bases and the J gene lost 0 bases, with 16 bases spanning the gap.

This clonotype turned up a few times. The chain recombines TRBV20-1 with TRBJ1-1; D is perhaps TRBD1 (6 bases). The CDR3 sequence is 13 residues long. Germline V lookup: CDR1 DFQATT, CDR2 SNEGSKA (reference sequence). V was cut by 4 bases and J by 4 bases, with 13 bases left in between. As DNA, the CDR3 is TGCAGTGCTACAGGGGAGGGGGGCACTGAAGCTTTCTTT. Translation gives CSATGEGGTEAFF.

This clonotype was recorded a few times. The chain uses TRBV10-3 and TRBJ2-7, with unresolved D. The CDR3 contains 11 residues. Germline V gene data show CDR1 as ENHRY and CDR2 as SYGVKD. With 8 bases removed from V and 3 bases from J, the gap between germline ends came to 8 bases. The CDR3 sequence is CAIGLNYEQYF. DNA for the CDR3: TGTGCCATCGGCCTAAACTACGAGCAGTACTTC.

In this sample, this clonotype turned up many times. The V call is TRBV7-8, the J call TRBJ2-3, with TRBD2 matching 14 bases. Unmatched junction bases numbered 12, after V lost 4 bases and J lost 3 bases. The CDR3 runs 19 residues. Germline CDR1 is SGHVS and CDR2 is FQNEAQ. The CDR3 DNA sequence: TGTGCCAGCAGCTCGAGACTAGCGGGGGGGCATGGAGCTACAGATACGCAGTATTTT. It encodes CASSSRLAGGHGATDTQYF.

The table lists this clonotype with a few counts. The J gene is TRBJ1-1, the V gene TRBV28; D may be TRBD1 (6 bases). Germline V gives CDR1 MDHEN, CDR2 SYDVKM. Between the trimmed V and J ends, which lost 11 bases and 1 base, there was a span of 11 bases. The CDR3 runs 12 residues. CDR3 amino acids: CASDSANTEAFF. DNA for the CDR3: TGTGCCTCGGACAGTGCGAACACTGAAGCTTTCTTT.

There are many counts of this clonotype. The chain joins TRBV7-2 to TRBJ2-3; D not certain. Germline CDR1 and CDR2: SGHTA and FQGNSA. V was pared by 3 bases and J by 2 bases, with 9 bases between. The CDR3 totals 14 residues. The CDR3 coding sequence is TGTGCCAGCAGCTTCCGGCTCTCCACAGATACGCAGTATTTT. Translation: CASSFRLSTDTQYF.